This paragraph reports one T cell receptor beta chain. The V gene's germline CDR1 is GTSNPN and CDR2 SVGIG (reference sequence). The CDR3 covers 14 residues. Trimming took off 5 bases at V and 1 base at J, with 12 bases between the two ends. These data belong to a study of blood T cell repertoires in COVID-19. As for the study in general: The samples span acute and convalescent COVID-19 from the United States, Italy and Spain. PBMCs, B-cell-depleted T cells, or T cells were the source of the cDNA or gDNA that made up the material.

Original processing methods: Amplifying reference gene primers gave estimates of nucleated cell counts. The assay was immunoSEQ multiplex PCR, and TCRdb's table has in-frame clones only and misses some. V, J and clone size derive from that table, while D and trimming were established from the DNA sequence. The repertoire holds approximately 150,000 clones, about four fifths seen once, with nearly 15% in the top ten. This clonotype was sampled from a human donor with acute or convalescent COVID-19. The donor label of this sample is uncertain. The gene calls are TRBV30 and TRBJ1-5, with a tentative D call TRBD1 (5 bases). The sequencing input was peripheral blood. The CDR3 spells CAWAGPISNQPQHF. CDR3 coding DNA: TGTGCCTGGGCGGGACCGATAAGCAATCAGCCCCAGCATTTT.